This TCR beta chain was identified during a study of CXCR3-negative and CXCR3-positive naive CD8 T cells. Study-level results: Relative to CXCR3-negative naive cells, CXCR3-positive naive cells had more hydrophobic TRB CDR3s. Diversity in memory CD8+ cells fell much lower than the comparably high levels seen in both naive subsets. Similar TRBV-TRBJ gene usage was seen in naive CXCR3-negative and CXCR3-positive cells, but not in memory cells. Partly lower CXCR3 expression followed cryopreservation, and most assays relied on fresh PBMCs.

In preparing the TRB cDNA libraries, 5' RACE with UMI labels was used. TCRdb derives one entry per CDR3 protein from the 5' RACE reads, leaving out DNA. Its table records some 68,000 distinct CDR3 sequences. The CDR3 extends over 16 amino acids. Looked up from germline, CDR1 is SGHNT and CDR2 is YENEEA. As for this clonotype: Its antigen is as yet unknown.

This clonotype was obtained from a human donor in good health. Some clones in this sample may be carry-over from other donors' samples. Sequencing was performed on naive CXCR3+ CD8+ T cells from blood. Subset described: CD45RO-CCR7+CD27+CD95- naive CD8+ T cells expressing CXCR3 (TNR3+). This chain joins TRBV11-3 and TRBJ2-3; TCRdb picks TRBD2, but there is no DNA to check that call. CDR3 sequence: CASSHRGREALDTQYF.